This entry lists 30 T cell receptor beta chains sequenced from one sample in a study of cytomegalovirus exposure and HLA in healthy donors. This table comes from immunoSEQ multiplex PCR, and its TCRdb copy is limited to in-frame clones, with some not included. Here the sample spans about 110,000 clones, under 85% being singletons. Sequencing was done on a sample of PBMCs. Source of these receptors: a woman younger than 30 in good health and CMV-seronegative.

The chain couples TRBV12-5 to TRBJ2-1, with D tentatively TRBD1 (5 bases). The CDR3 extends over 14 amino acids. In germline, CDR1 is LGHNT, CDR2 FRNRAP. With 6 bases removed from V and 0 bases from J, the gap between germline ends came to 9 bases. The CDR3 coding sequence is TGTGCTAGTGGGCTAGACAGCTCCTACAATGAGCAGTTCTTC. Translation gives CASGLDSSYNEQFF.

CDR3 protein: CASSLEGTANSPLHF. The CDR3 nucleotides are TGTGCCAGCAGCTTAGAGGGGACAGCTAATTCACCCCTCCACTTT. V is TRBV7-9 and J is TRBJ1-6; 7 bases fit TRBD1. From germline, CDR1 is SEHNR and CDR2 FQNEAQ (reference sequence). Germline trimming cut 1 base from V and 6 bases from J; bases unmatched to any gene: 3. The CDR3 spans 15 residues.

The rearrangement links TRBV2 to TRBJ1-1; TRBD1 matches 7 bases. This CDR3 has 15 amino acids. Looked up from germline, CDR1 is SNHLY and CDR2 is FYNNEI. V was pared by 7 bases and J by 2 bases, with 10 bases of the junction left unmatched. The DNA of the CDR3 is TGTGCCAGCACCCGCCTGGGACAGAGTAACACTGAAGCTTTCTTT. It specifies CASTRLGQSNTEAFF. Combining the CDR3 with reference TRBV2 and TRBJ1-1 gives the whole variable domain EPEVTQTPSHQVTQMGQEVILRCVPISNHLYFYWYRQILGQKVEFLVSFYNNEISEKSEIFDDQFSVERPDGSNFTLKIRSTKLEDSAMYFCASTRLGQSNTEAFFGQGTRLTVV.

This clone has only a few counts. The chain recombines TRBV30 with TRBJ1-6; a possible D gene is TRBD1 (6 bases). Per germline, CDR1 GTSNPN and CDR2 SVGIG (reference sequence). V gave up 4 bases and J gave up 9 bases, with 13 bases separating them. This CDR3 region has 13 residues. The CDR3: CAWIERGSSPLHF. DNA for the CDR3: TGTGCCTGGATAGAGAGGGGGAGTTCACCCCTCCACTTT. The whole variable domain, filled in from reference TRBV30 and TRBJ1-6, reads SQTIHQWPATLVQPVGSPLSLECTVEGTSNPNLYWYRQAAGRGLQLLFYSVGIGQISSEVPQNLSASRPQDRQFILSSKKLLLSDSGFYLCAWIERGSSPLHFGNGTRLTVT.

This chain uses TRBV4-1 with TRBJ2-7, with 7 bases aligning to TRBD1. The CDR3 extends over 15 amino acids. Germline-derived CDR1 and CDR2 are MGHRA and YSYEKL. Trimming took 9 bases from V and 0 from J; bases not matched to a gene: 11. Here the CDR3 reads CASKPWTGDSYEQYF. The DNA of the CDR3 is TGCGCCAGTAAACCGTGGACAGGAGACTCCTACGAGCAGTACTTC.

The chain employs TRBV28 and TRBJ1-1; D is uncertain. The germline V and J ends were trimmed by 7 bases and 8 bases, with 11 bases remaining between them. Looked up from germline, CDR1 is MDHEN and CDR2 is SYDVKM. The CDR3 consists of 11 residues. This CDR3 reads CASTRGAEAFF. In DNA form, the CDR3 reads TGTGCCAGCACCCGGGGTGCGGAAGCTTTCTTT.

CDR3 sequence: CSASGTSDSGANVLTF. For the CDR3, the DNA is TGCAGCGCGTCCGGGACATCCGACTCTGGGGCCAACGTCCTGACTTTC. The chain recombines TRBV29-1 with TRBJ2-6; possibly TRBD1 for D (6 bases). Germline CDR1 and CDR2: SQVTM and ANQGSEA. This CDR3 is built from 16 residues. With 7 bases removed from V and 0 bases from J, the gap between germline ends came to 16 bases.

The genes are TRBV7-8 and TRBJ2-3; 8 bases line up with TRBD2. This CDR3 has 14 amino acids. The germline CDR1 and CDR2 sequences are SGHVS and FQNEAQ. V shed 5 bases and J 0 bases; nucleotides not matched to a gene: 1. CDR3: CASSRGGSTDTQYF. Here the CDR3 DNA reads TGTGCCAGCAGCCGGGGGGGTAGCACAGATACGCAGTATTTT.

This clone has only one observation. The chain combines TRBV10-3 with TRBJ1-5; a weak D match, TRBD1 (5 bases). Trimming stripped 4 bases from V and 4 bases from J, with 11 bases between. Looked up from germline, CDR1 is ENHRY and CDR2 is SYGVKD. This CDR3 contains 14 residues. The CDR3 DNA reads as TGTGCCATCAGTGCAATAGGGGATAATCAGCCCCAGCATTTT. This translates into CAISAIGDNQPQHF.

This clone is large by share. The chain couples TRBV7-9 to TRBJ1-4; 8 bases fit TRBD1. The CDR3 contains 16 residues. J was trimmed by 7 bases and V by 0 bases; bases with no gene match: 7. CDR1 and CDR2 from the germline V gene are SEHNR and FQNEAQ (reference sequence). DNA for the CDR3: TGTGCCAGCAGCTTAGCGAGCGACAGGGGAGGTGAAAAACTGTTTTTT. It codes for CASSLASDRGGEKLFF.

The chain joins TRBV13 to TRBJ1-1; 9 bases match TRBD1. V dropped 4 bases and J dropped 2; count of bases not matched to a gene: 2. Germline assignment: CDR1 PRHDT and CDR2 FYEKMQ (reference sequence). The CDR3 runs 14 residues. CDR3 coding DNA: TGTGCCAGCAGCTCGGACAGGGGTAACACTGAAGCTTTCTTT. Translation gives CASSSDRGNTEAFF. Filled out from reference TRBV13 and TRBJ1-1, the complete variable domain reads AAGVIQSPRHLIKEKRETATLKCYPIPRHDTVYWYQQGPGQDPQFLISFYEKMQSDKGSIPDRFSAQQFSDYHSELNMSSLELGDSALYFCASSSDRGNTEAFFGQGTRLTVV.

This clone appeared once. The rearrangement links TRBV10-3 to TRBJ1-1; D is perhaps TRBD1 (5 bases). Germline assignment: CDR1 ENHRY and CDR2 SYGVKD. This CDR3 spans 15 amino acids. V lost 2 bases and J 1 base, leaving 11 bases between the germline ends. Here the CDR3 reads CAISEIIGENTEAFF. Written as DNA, the CDR3 is TGTGCCATCAGTGAGATCATAGGGGAGAACACTGAAGCTTTCTTT.

The chain employs TRBV10-1 and TRBJ2-7; 11 bases agree with TRBD2. CDR1 WNHNN and CDR2 SYGVQD come from the germline V gene (reference sequence). The V and J ends lost 2 bases and 3 bases, in that order; junction bases with no gene match: 3. The CDR3 spans 15 residues. CDR3 loop: CASSEGTSGNYEQYF. DNA for the CDR3: TGCGCCAGCAGTGAGGGGACTAGCGGAAACTACGAGCAGTACTTC.

This chain connects TRBV5-4 to TRBJ2-5; 8 bases are a match to TRBD2. Germline V gives CDR1 SGHNT, CDR2 YYREEE (reference sequence). CDR3 size: 15 residues. J gave up 2 bases and V 2 bases, and 5 bases lay outside the gene matches. In DNA, the CDR3 is TGTGCCAGCAGCTTCCAAGCGGGGGAGCAAGAGACCCAGTACTTC. Protein sequence: CASSFQAGEQETQYF.

J is TRBJ1-5 and V is TRBV6-1; TRBD1 aligns across 7 bases. After removal of 6 bases from V and 5 bases from J, the junction contained 7 bases not matched to a gene. Germline V gene sequence: CDR1 MNHNS, CDR2 SASEGT. The CDR3 runs to 14 residues. CDR3 sequence reads: CASSPGQVYQPQHF. CDR3 sequence (DNA): TGTGCCAGCAGCCCCGGACAGGTATATCAGCCCCAGCATTTT.

The chain joins TRBV7-3 to TRBJ1-1; 8 positions agree with TRBD1. Unmatched junction bases numbered 14, after V lost 5 bases and J lost 9 bases. Germline CDR1 SGHTA, CDR2 FQGTGA. The CDR3 covers 15 residues. Here the CDR3 DNA reads TGTGCCAGCAGCCCTCTCCCCGGGACAGGTACTCAAGCTTTCTTT. Translated, it gives CASSPLPGTGTQAFF.

The chain has TRBV9 and TRBJ2-2; the D gene is possibly TRBD1 (6 bases). The CDR3 sequence is 14 residues long. Germline V CDR1 and CDR2: SGDLS, YYNGEE. Trimming removed 5 bases from V and 6 bases from J, with 14 bases in between. In nucleotides, the CDR3 is TGTGCCAGCAGGGGACACAGTCCCCCCGGGGAGCTGTTTTTT. This sequence encodes CASRGHSPPGELFF.

The chain is built from TRBV23-1 and TRBJ1-5; D is ambiguous. TRBV23-1 counts as an open reading frame of uncertain function. The CDR3 has 14 residues. V was shortened by 3 bases and J by 1 base, with 7 bases between the two germline ends. The chain's CDR3 is CASSQAGSNQPQHF. The CDR3 DNA is TGCGCCAGCAGTCAGGCGGGAAGCAATCAGCCCCAGCATTTT.

The chain uses TRBV5-4 and TRBJ1-2; 7 bases match TRBD1. In germline, CDR1 is SGHNT, CDR2 YYREEE (reference sequence). J lost 4 bases, V lost 4 bases, and 4 bases had no gene match. CDR3 length: 13 amino acids. The DNA of the CDR3 is TGTGCCAGCAGCCAGACAGGGACCTATGGCTACACCTTC. Translation gives CASSQTGTYGYTF.

The chain is built from TRBV6-5 and TRBJ2-3; 8 bases line up with TRBD1. Trimming took 1 base from V and 7 from J; bases not matched to a gene: 10. The germline gives CDR1 MNHEY, CDR2 SVGAGI. The CDR3 runs 16 residues. Here the CDR3 reads CASSYLADRETNTQYF. As DNA, the CDR3 is TGTGCCAGCAGTTACTTAGCGGACAGGGAGACTAATACGCAGTATTTT.

The chain carries TRBV15 and TRBJ2-7, with D perhaps TRBD1 (5 bases). V lost 4 bases, J lost 0 bases, and 10 bases lay in between. There are 14 residues in the CDR3. The germline gives CDR1 LNHNV, CDR2 YYDKDF (reference sequence). The CDR3 DNA reads TGTGCCACCAGCACCGTACAGGCCTCCTACGAGCAGTACTTC. This translates into CATSTVQASYEQYF.

The rearrangement joins TRBV20-1 to TRBJ2-5, with D unclear. V was trimmed by 3 bases and J by 5 bases, leaving 4 bases between them. Germline V gene sequence: CDR1 DFQATT, CDR2 SNEGSKA (reference sequence). The CDR3 loop spans 10 amino acids. CDR3 protein: CSASGETQYF. The CDR3 region has the DNA TGCAGTGCTAGCGGTGAGACCCAGTACTTC.

This rearrangement joins TRBV7-9 to TRBJ2-2; the match to TRBD2 covers 8 bases. Per germline, CDR1 SEHNR and CDR2 FQNEAQ (reference sequence). Unmatched junction bases numbered 0, after V lost 6 bases and J lost 0 bases. This CDR3 contains 14 residues. The CDR3 DNA sequence: TGTGCCAGCAGACTAGCGGCGAACACCGGGGAGCTGTTTTTT. Encoded protein: CASRLAANTGELFF. The full variable domain, in which reference TRBV7-9 and TRBJ2-2 provide the parts outside the CDR3, is DTGVSQNPRHKITKRGQNVTFRCDPISEHNRLYWYRQTLGQGPEFLTYFQNEAQLEKSRLLSDRFSAERPKGSFSTLEIQRTEQGDSAMYLCASRLAANTGELFFGEGSRLTVL.

V is TRBV19 and J is TRBJ1-5; 8 bases match TRBD1. The CDR3 loop spans 16 amino acids. The trim removed 7 bases at V and 9 bases at J, leaving 17 bases unmatched. Germline V gives CDR1 LNHDA, CDR2 SQIVND (reference sequence). The CDR3 nucleotides read TGTGCCAGTAAGATTCAAGGACAGGGACAAGCTGGGCCCCAGCATTTT. It codes for CASKIQGQGQAGPQHF.

J is TRBJ1-2 and V is TRBV13; 9 bases fit TRBD1. The CDR3 totals 15 residues. The ends lost 7 bases at V and 7 bases at J; junction bases unmatched: 13. The V gene's germline CDR1 is PRHDT and CDR2 FYEKMQ (reference sequence). CDR3 region: CASTEQGQGNRGYTF. CDR3 sequence (DNA): TGTGCCAGCACCGAACAGGGACAGGGAAACCGTGGCTACACCTTC.

This CDR3 is CASSNRGTETQYF. For the CDR3, the DNA is TGTGCCAGCAGCAACAGGGGGACAGAGACCCAGTACTTC. The chain is built from TRBV7-3 and TRBJ2-5, with 8 positions matching TRBD1. The CDR3 is 13 residues long. CDR1 and CDR2 from the germline V gene are SGHTA and FQGTGA. V lost 5 bases and J lost 4; bases outside the gene matches: 3.

V and J are TRBV19 and TRBJ2-7; TRBD2 might be the D (5 bases). Germline V CDR1 and CDR2: LNHDA, SQIVND (reference sequence). The CDR3 is 14 residues long. Deletions cut 4 bases from V and 2 bases from J, with 12 bases between. CDR3 DNA: TGTGCCAGTAGTAGGCGAGGGCCGACCTACGAGCAGTACTTC. Translating gives CASSRRGPTYEQYF.

The rearrangement uses TRBV9 and TRBJ2-1; TRBD2 is a possible D gene (7 bases). Looked up from germline, CDR1 is SGDLS and CDR2 is YYNGEE. The V and J ends lost 5 bases and 6 bases respectively, with 15 bases between them. There are 14 residues in the CDR3. DNA of the CDR3: TGTGCCAGCAGGGGAGGGGGGGCTTCCAATGAGCAGTTCTTC. Translation gives CASRGGGASNEQFF.

The V gene is TRBV25-1, the J gene TRBJ1-1, with D uncertain. V dropped 6 bases and J dropped 1 base, with 6 bases sitting between them. Looked up from germline, CDR1 is MGHDK and CDR2 is SYGVNS. The CDR3 is 12 residues long. In DNA, the CDR3 is TGTGCCAGCAGCCGGGGGAACACTGAAGCTTTCTTT. It codes for CASSRGNTEAFF.

V is TRBV4-2 and J is TRBJ2-1, with 8 bases matching TRBD2. V dropped 0 bases and J dropped 3; count of bases not matched to a gene: 1. The germline gives CDR1 LGHNA, CDR2 YNFKEQ. This CDR3 is built from 15 residues. Here the CDR3 reads CASSQDSGGYNEQFF. The CDR3 region has the DNA TGTGCCAGCAGCCAAGACAGCGGGGGCTACAATGAGCAGTTCTTC.